A selection of T cell receptor beta chains follows, all from one sample in a study of shared clonotypes between healthy human individuals. The assay was immunoSEQ multiplex PCR, and TCRdb's table has in-frame clones only and misses some. This table has 600,000 to 700,000 clones, approximately 73% appearing once. Sequenced material: memory CD4+ T cells sorted from blood. Receptors originate from a woman between 25 and 40 years old in good health. Both conserved end residues are part of each CDR3. The D gene is left open where the match is weak. Rows may omit the clone size; those that give it use once, few, many or a size class.

>TRBV29-1|.|.|TRBJ2-1|15
CSVPRDLSSYNEQFF
TGCAGCGTCCCACGGGACTTGAGCTCCTACAATGAGCAGTTCTTC
>TRBV27|few|.|TRBJ1-6|14
CASSLWIANSPLHF
TGTGCCAGCAGTTTATGGATTGCCAATTCACCCCTCCACTTT
>TRBV7-2|.|.|TRBJ2-1|14
CASSSGGLVNEQFF
TGTGCCAGCAGCTCCGGAGGGCTTGTGAATGAGCAGTTCTTC
>TRBV6-1|.|.|TRBJ2-2|15
CASSEIDTAGGELFF
TGTGCCAGCAGTGAAATAGACACGGCGGGCGGGGAGCTGTTTTTT
>TRBV5-4|few|TRBD1|TRBJ1-1|14
CASSLQGGDTEAFF
TGTGCCAGCAGCTTGCAGGGGGGCGACACTGAAGCTTTCTTT
>TRBV28|.|TRBD2|TRBJ2-7|16
CASSLGGTSGRAEQYF
TGTGCCAGCAGTTTAGGGGGGACTAGCGGGAGGGCGGAGCAGTACTTC
>TRBV7-8|.|.|TRBJ2-3|14
CASSFLASTDTQYF
TGTGCCAGCAGCTTCCTGGCTAGCACAGATACGCAGTATTTT
>TRBV9|.|.|TRBJ1-2|13
CASSLLLWDGYTF
TGTGCCAGCAGCCTCCTCTTATGGGATGGCTACACCTTC
>TRBV14|.|.|TRBJ1-1|15
CASSLQLTVFSEAFF
TGTGCCAGCAGCCTCCAATTGACAGTTTTCTCTGAAGCTTTCTTT
>TRBV19|.|TRBD1|TRBJ1-1|16
CASSIASRQGTTEAFF
TGTGCCAGTAGTATAGCAAGCCGACAGGGGACCACTGAAGCTTTCTTT
>TRBV19|.|.|TRBJ2-1|13
CASSIAQAGEQFF
TGTGCCAGTAGTATAGCGCAGGCTGGTGAGCAGTTCTTC
>TRBV14|.|.|TRBJ2-7|13
CASSQNLAGEQYF
TGTGCCAGCAGCCAAAACTTAGCTGGGGAGCAGTACTTC
>TRBV2|few|TRBD2|TRBJ2-1|16
CASSYASGRLADEQFF
TGTGCCAGCAGTTATGCTAGCGGACGCCTGGCTGATGAGCAGTTCTTC
>TRBV2|.|TRBD2|TRBJ2-5|18
CASSETWRSGMRRETQYF
TGTGCCAGCAGTGAAACGTGGAGGAGCGGGATGCGGAGAGAGACCCAGTACTTC
>TRBV19|few|.|TRBJ1-5|15
CASSSGREYNQPQHF
TGTGCCAGTAGTAGTGGCAGGGAATACAATCAGCCCCAGCATTTT
>TRBV18|.|TRBD1|TRBJ1-5|17
CASSPQRQGAGNQPQHF
TGTGCCAGCTCACCACAGCGGCAGGGGGCCGGCAATCAGCCCCAGCATTTT
>TRBV9|.|.|TRBJ2-7|14
CASSVSGQAYEQYF
TGTGCCAGCAGCGTGTCCGGGCAAGCCTACGAGCAGTACTTC